This section outlines one T cell receptor (beta chain) sequence together with its context. The CDR3 is 13 residues long. The ends were cut back, 6 bases at V and 6 bases at J, with 14 bases in the middle. CDR1 is MGHDK and CDR2 is SYGVNS in the germline V gene. Profiled with immunoSEQ multiplex PCR; TCRdb holds only in-frame clones, not every one. The data hold about 180,000 clones, with roughly 86% observed a single time. The data were obtained in a study of cytomegalovirus exposure and HLA in healthy donors. Across the study: In a later analysis, the 120 or so validation repertoires were reported to have used the same platform as the 600 to 800 first-cohort repertoires.

The sequence was obtained from a man younger than 35 in good health and CMV-seropositive. Material for sequencing was PBMCs. The chain carries TRBV25-1 and TRBJ1-1; D possibly corresponds to TRBD1 (6 bases). The DNA of the CDR3 is TGTGCCAGCAGCAGGGGCGGATATGCTGAAGCTTTCTTT. It specifies CASSRGGYAEAFF.